This T cell receptor (beta chain) appears in the sequencing data of a study of OX40 agonist ivuxolimab in advanced cancers. The CDR3 is 15 residues long. Germline CDR1 is LGHNA and CDR2 is YNFKEQ. V lost 0 bases to trimming and J lost 5 bases, with 11 bases between them. As for this clone: Its specificity is not known.

Assay: immunoSEQ multiplex PCR; the TCRdb copy retains only in-frame clones and omits some. The sample lists some 38,000 clones; roughly 92% were seen once. Study observations and caveats: Normalized T-cell clonal expansion was also low in a subset of nonresponders. Dosing at 0.1 to 3.0 mg/kg was accompanied by clonal expansion of CD4+ and CD8+ blood T cells by week 6. It was not determined which antigens were specifically recognized by the peripheral T cells that had undergone clonal expansion. Partial responders treated at 0.1-3.0 mg/kg exhibited clonal expansion among the lowest measured.

The specimen comprised CD4+ or CD8+ T cells sorted from blood, sampled in a trial of the OX40 agonist ivuxolimab. V gene TRBV4-2 combines with J gene TRBJ2-1; D might be TRBD2 (6 bases). The TCR comes from an adult with an advanced solid tumor such as melanoma, head and neck, liver or kidney cancer. The CDR3 sequence is CASSQDFPSDNEQFF. For the CDR3, the DNA is TGTGCCAGCAGCCAAGACTTCCCTAGCGACAATGAGCAGTTCTTC.